The entry that follows covers one T cell receptor (beta chain) sequence. It has no known antigen specificity. It has no much larger one-base neighbor in the sample; base qualities were not kept. The sequencing machine was an Illumina NovaSeq 6000. TCRalpha and TCRbeta cDNA libraries were constructed by 5'RACE with constant-segment primers, with sample barcodes and unique molecular identifiers being introduced. Trizol reagent was used to extract RNA from every sample. Libraries were amplified in two PCR steps, with a second sample barcode and Illumina TruSeq adapters added in the second step. The libraries were sequenced on an Illumina NovaSeq using 2 x 150 bp paired-end reads. The study's own analysis went as follows. With migec v1.2.7, reads were demultiplexed and then collapsed into UMI-guided consensus sequences. Using mixcr v2.1.11, the UMI consensuses were aligned to TRA and TRB V and J templates and assembled into clonotypes. Expanded or contracted clonotypes were those called significant by both edgeR and NoisET, with noise models trained on biological replicates. For edgeR calls, the cutoffs were a false discovery rate-adjusted p below 0.01 and a log2 fold-change threshold of 1. PCA with hierarchical clustering of max-normalized trajectories of the 1000 most abundant clonotypes was used as exploratory dynamics analysis. Each responding clone was given a CD4 or CD8 phenotype based on the CD4+ and CD8+ repertoires, which had been sequenced separately. TCRdb's own reprocessing of the public reads used fastp at Q25 and MiXCR and kept productive beta chains. Under each unique CDR3 protein, matching rows form one entry showing the most common genes and DNA. These V and J calls are TCRdb output, not the study's own analysis. This sample gives around 300,000 distinct CDR3 sequences in total; approximately 18% of them show up just once. The leading ten clones occupy 23% of the sample.

These data originate in a study of T-cell memory formation after mild COVID-19 (dated by TCRdb to the early 2020s). For the study in its entirety: Most TCR sequence clusters were specific to one of the two donors. T-cell clones expanding and contracting after mild COVID-19 in two donors were tracked by longitudinal TCRalpha and TCRbeta repertoire sequencing. Two young, previously healthy adult volunteers, one female and one male, were included in the cohort.

V is reduced by 0 bases and J by 10 bases, leaving a spacing of 10 bases between them. The CDR1 and CDR2 encoded by the germline V gene are SGHDN and FVKESK. From cysteine to phenylalanine, the CDR3 is 13 amino acids long. The retained sequence is limited to the CDR3, 39 bases, with the frame set at the first base. Ficoll-Paque density gradient centrifugation was used to isolate PBMCs. The investigation overall reported the following: Only two mild cases were covered in the study, and larger cohorts including severe cases with pre-infection samples were considered necessary. Contracting CD4+ clones turned up mainly in the CM and EM memory subsets, whereas EMRA was where CD8+ clones were enriched. The detection of some responding clones in pre-infection memory suggests that pre-existing cross-reactive memory T cells joined the SARS-CoV-2 response. Balanced CD4/CD8 phenotypes were observed for clones contracting from day 15 to 85, whereas a bias towards CD4+ was observed for a second wave of clones expanding from day 15 to 37. Whether the second-wave clones peaking on day 37 were SARS-CoV-2 specific was not confirmed.

The rearranged segments are TRBV14 and TRBJ2-1, with the D gene not clear enough to name. The clonotype originates from a man between 18 and 35 years old who had mild COVID-19 (a few samples of this study predate the infection). The sample titles of this study are shuffled in the database, so cell type and time point are left out; the donor was told from shared clones. The specimen was PBMCs or a T cell subset sorted from them (not recorded which). At the DNA level, the sequence is TGTGCCAGCAGCCAAGAATCGGCGATCGAGCAGTTCTTC. It is translated as CASSQESAIEQFF.